Listed below are T cell receptor beta chains from one sample, sequenced in a study of T cells in Graves' hyperthyroidism and ophthalmopathy. TCRdb ran MiXCR on the multiplex PCR reads and lists one entry per CDR3 protein. The repertoire holds 200,000 to 250,000 distinct CDR3 sequences, with over 15% as singletons. The sequencing sample was made of blood. These TCRs come from a woman aged 18 to 35 with Graves' ophthalmopathy. The CDR3 runs from the conserved cysteine through the conserved F or W. A D gene is named only where the DNA matches it firmly. The size of a clone is reported for some rows only, either as once, few or many, or as a class for expanded clones.

DNA: TGTGCCAGCAGCGGGGGGATGTTCGATACGCAGTATTTT; CDR3: CASSGGMFDTQYF; size: many; V: TRBV7-3; D: .; J: TRBJ2-3
DNA: TGTGCCAGCAGTAAGGGGCAGGGTAACTACAATGAGCAGTCCTTC; CDR3: CASSKGQGNYNEQSF; size: .; V: TRBV28; D: .; J: TRBJ2-1
DNA: TGTGCCAGCAGCCAAGATAGGTCCACTTTTGTATCCACAGATACGCAGTATTTT; CDR3: CASSQDRSTFVSTDTQYF; size: many; V: TRBV3-1; D: .; J: TRBJ2-3
DNA: TGTGCCAGTAGTATAGGAGGGACAGGGTTTATGCAGTTCTTC; CDR3: CASSIGGTGFMQFF; size: many; V: TRBV19; D: TRBD1; J: TRBJ2-1
DNA: TGTGCCAGCAGCCAAGATTACGGGGCAGAGGAGCAGTACTTC; CDR3: CASSQDYGAEEQYF; size: .; V: TRBV3-1; D: .; J: TRBJ2-7
DNA: TGTGCCAGCACTCAGACACATGCTGGGGCCAACGTCCTGACTTTC; CDR3: CASTQTHAGANVLTF; size: many; V: TRBV6-1; D: .; J: TRBJ2-6
DNA: TGTGCCAGCAGGCGGCAGGGTGGTTTAGAGACCCAGTACTTC; CDR3: CASRRQGGLETQYF; size: many; V: TRBV27; D: .; J: TRBJ2-5
DNA: TGCAGTGCTCCCCAGGGAGGGGGCTCCTACAATGAGCAGTTCTTC; CDR3: CSAPQGGGSYNEQFF; size: many; V: TRBV20-1; D: .; J: TRBJ2-1
DNA: TGCGCCAGCAGGTCAGGGGCGAACACCGGGGAGCTGTTTTTT; CDR3: CASRSGANTGELFF; size: many; V: TRBV5-1; D: .; J: TRBJ2-2
DNA: TGTGCCAGCAGCTTAGCCCTGTCGGCTAGCGGTTACAATGAGCAGTTCTTC; CDR3: CASSLALSASGYNEQFF; size: many; V: TRBV7-9; D: TRBD2; J: TRBJ2-1
DNA: TGTGCCAGCAGCCCCCGGGACTGGAAGAATGAGCAGTTCTTC; CDR3: CASSPRDWKNEQFF; size: .; V: TRBV28; D: .; J: TRBJ2-1
DNA: TGCGCCAGCAGCTTCAGCGCGGAGACCCAGTACTTC; CDR3: CASSFSAETQYF; size: .; V: TRBV5-1; D: .; J: TRBJ2-5
DNA: TGTGCCAGCAGCATACGAGTAATGAACACTGAAGCTTTCTTT; CDR3: CASSIRVMNTEAFF; size: many; V: TRBV7-9; D: .; J: TRBJ1-1
DNA: TGCAGTGCTAGGGTTAGCGGGAGATTGTTGAATGAGCAGTTCTTC; CDR3: CSARVSGRLLNEQFF; size: .; V: TRBV20-1; D: TRBD2; J: TRBJ2-1
DNA: TGTGCCAGCAGTAACGACAGGGGCAATCAGCCCCAGCATTTT; CDR3: CASSNDRGNQPQHF; size: many; V: TRBV2; D: TRBD1; J: TRBJ1-5
DNA: TGTGCCAGTAGTATAGTGAGGGACAGGGAACAGCCCCAGCATTTT; CDR3: CASSIVRDREQPQHF; size: .; V: TRBV19; D: TRBD1; J: TRBJ1-5
DNA: TGTGCCAGCAGGGGGACAGGGGGCCAGCTGAACACTGAAGCTTTCTTT; CDR3: CASRGTGGQLNTEAFF; size: many; V: TRBV11-1; D: TRBD1; J: TRBJ1-1
DNA: TGTGCCAGCAGTTTCACTAGAGGGAGCTACGAGCAGTACTTC; CDR3: CASSFTRGSYEQYF; size: many; V: TRBV7-2; D: .; J: TRBJ2-7
DNA: TGTGCCAGCAGCTTACGGGGGGTCCAGGGCTACACCTTC; CDR3: CASSLRGVQGYTF; size: many; V: TRBV13; D: .; J: TRBJ1-2
DNA: TGTGCCAGCTCACCTAGCGGGAGCTTCTCCTACAATGAGCAGTTCTTC; CDR3: CASSPSGSFSYNEQFF; size: many; V: TRBV18; D: TRBD2; J: TRBJ2-1
DNA: TGTGCCACCGGGACACTCAGGGACTATGGCTACACCTTC; CDR3: CATGTLRDYGYTF; size: .; V: TRBV19; D: .; J: TRBJ1-2
DNA: TGTGCCAGCAGTTTAGTGCAGGGGGGTGGATACGAGCAGTACTTC; CDR3: CASSLVQGGGYEQYF; size: many; V: TRBV12-3/TRBV12-4; D: .; J: TRBJ2-7
DNA: TGTGCCAGCAGTTTATGGCAGGGTCGGAGTGGAGGCTACACCTTC; CDR3: CASSLWQGRSGGYTF; size: many; V: TRBV28; D: .; J: TRBJ1-2
DNA: TGTGCCAGCAGCTTCGGAACCCCCGGATCTGAAGCTTTCTTT; CDR3: CASSFGTPGSEAFF; size: many; V: TRBV5-4; D: .; J: TRBJ1-1
DNA: TGTGCCAGCAGCTTGTCAGGGGCGTCTTCCACAGATACGCAGTATTTT; CDR3: CASSLSGASSTDTQYF; size: many; V: TRBV7-9; D: .; J: TRBJ2-3
DNA: TGTGCCAGCAGTTTCGGTCCAGGACGGGCCGGGGAGCTGTTTTTT; CDR3: CASSFGPGRAGELFF; size: many; V: TRBV12-3/TRBV12-4; D: .; J: TRBJ2-2
DNA: TGTGCCAGTAGTGTGACTAGCGGGGACGCAGATACGCAGTATTTT; CDR3: CASSVTSGDADTQYF; size: many; V: TRBV19; D: TRBD2; J: TRBJ2-3
DNA: TGTGCCAGCAGACCGACAGGACTGTATGGCTACACCTTC; CDR3: CASRPTGLYGYTF; size: many; V: TRBV6-1; D: .; J: TRBJ1-2
DNA: TGTGCCAGCAGCCCTAGCCTGGGGGGCGGGGAGCTGTTTTTT; CDR3: CASSPSLGGGELFF; size: many; V: TRBV7-6; D: .; J: TRBJ2-2
DNA: TGCGCCAGCAGCTTGGCACGGACTAGCACAGATACGCAGTATTTT; CDR3: CASSLARTSTDTQYF; size: many; V: TRBV5-1; D: .; J: TRBJ2-3
DNA: TGTGCTAGCAGCGCGGGACTAGATGGGAGTGAGCAGTTCTTC; CDR3: CASSAGLDGSEQFF; size: .; V: TRBV7-7; D: TRBD2; J: TRBJ2-1
DNA: TGTGCCACCAGCAGAGATCGAGGCAGCAGCTCCTACGAGCAGTACTTC; CDR3: CATSRDRGSSSYEQYF; size: few; V: TRBV15; D: .; J: TRBJ2-7
DNA: TGTGCCAGCAGCTCACGAAAGGGGGGGTCCAACTTACTTACCCCCTACGAGCAGTACTTC; CDR3: CASSSRKGGSNLLTPYEQYF; size: .; V: TRBV13; D: .; J: TRBJ2-7
DNA: TGTGCCAGCAGTAGTACTGCGTACCAAGAGACCAAGTACTTC; CDR3: CASSSTAYQETKYF; size: .; V: TRBV28; D: .; J: TRBJ2-5
DNA: TGTGCCAGCAGCCGAAATTCAGTGGGGATATACAAGCCACCCCTCCACTTT; CDR3: CASSRNSVGIYKPPLHF; size: many; V: TRBV7-2; D: .; J: TRBJ1-6
DNA: TGTGCAACCGGAGGGGGCTATGGCTACACCTTC; CDR3: CATGGGYGYTF; size: many; V: TRBV30; D: .; J: TRBJ1-2
DNA: TGTGCCAGCAGCTTAGACCGGGGTGAGGCCCAGTACTTC; CDR3: CASSLDRGEAQYF; size: many; V: TRBV11-2; D: .; J: TRBJ2-5
DNA: TGTGCCAGCACTGAGAGGAGGACTGAAGCTTTCTTT; CDR3: CASTERRTEAFF; size: many; V: TRBV12-3/TRBV12-4; D: .; J: TRBJ1-1
DNA: TGCGCCAGCAGCCCCGGCCCGCGGGACTACTACGAGCAGTACTTC; CDR3: CASSPGPRDYYEQYF; size: many; V: TRBV4-3; D: TRBD2; J: TRBJ2-7
DNA: TGTGCCAGCAGCGTAGCTTCGGGGATCAAAAACATTCAGTACTTC; CDR3: CASSVASGIKNIQYF; size: many; V: TRBV9; D: .; J: TRBJ2-4
DNA: TGCAGCGTTACTCAGACCTACCCGGGCACTGAAGCTTTCTTT; CDR3: CSVTQTYPGTEAFF; size: many; V: TRBV29-1; D: .; J: TRBJ1-1
DNA: TGCAGTGCTAGAGAACTAGCGGGGGGCAGAGATACGCAGTATTTT; CDR3: CSARELAGGRDTQYF; size: .; V: TRBV20-1; D: TRBD2; J: TRBJ2-3
DNA: TGTGCCAGCAATTTATCGGGACAGGGATATGGCTACACCTTC; CDR3: CASNLSGQGYGYTF; size: .; V: TRBV27; D: TRBD1; J: TRBJ1-2
DNA: TGTGCCAGCAGTATTACAGGGTTTACTGAAGCTTTCTTT; CDR3: CASSITGFTEAFF; size: many; V: TRBV6-1; D: .; J: TRBJ1-1
DNA: TGTGCCAGCACCCGAAGACAGGGGTCCTACGAGCAGTACTTC; CDR3: CASTRRQGSYEQYF; size: .; V: TRBV2; D: TRBD1; J: TRBJ2-7
DNA: TGTGCCAGCAGTCCCTCCCCGGGGCTAGCGGGAGAGTACGAGCAGTACTTC; CDR3: CASSPSPGLAGEYEQYF; size: many; V: TRBV28; D: TRBD2; J: TRBJ2-7
DNA: TGTGCCAGCAGTGATCCAGGGGGGGTCGATGAAGCTTTCTTT; CDR3: CASSDPGGVDEAFF; size: many; V: TRBV6-1; D: TRBD1; J: TRBJ1-1
DNA: TGTGCCAGCAGTTTTTGGACAGGTGGACAGCCCCAGCATTTT; CDR3: CASSFWTGGQPQHF; size: many; V: TRBV28; D: TRBD1; J: TRBJ1-5
DNA: TGTGCCAGCAGCGGACGGGGTGAGTGGAGGTACGAGCAGTACTTC; CDR3: CASSGRGEWRYEQYF; size: many; V: TRBV6-1; D: .; J: TRBJ2-7
DNA: TGTGCCAGCAGCTTAGTAGGACTAGCGGGAGGGCCGGGATACAATGAGCAGTTCTTC; CDR3: CASSLVGLAGGPGYNEQFF; size: many; V: TRBV11-3; D: TRBD2; J: TRBJ2-1
DNA: TGTGCCAGCAGCTTTAATTTGCCAGGGGGCTTTTTGGAGACCCAGTACTTC; CDR3: CASSFNLPGGFLETQYF; size: many; V: TRBV11-1; D: TRBD1; J: TRBJ2-5